This passage covers 8 T cell receptor beta chains from one sample sequenced in a study of cytomegalovirus exposure and HLA in healthy donors. The PCR made use of 60 Vbeta and 13 Jbeta primers. Here immunoSEQ multiplex PCR was the method, and the copy in TCRdb shows in-frame clones only, minus some. The table shows 85,000 to 100,000 clones, with 78% occurring only once. The sequenced sample consisted of PBMCs. Every receptor here comes from a woman aged 55-75 years in good health and CMV-seronegative.

V is TRBV27 and J is TRBJ2-7; 8 bases agree with TRBD1. J lost 2 bases, V lost 5 bases, and 5 bases had no gene match. CDR3 size: 14 residues. Germline V gene sequence: CDR1 MNHEY, CDR2 SMNVEV (reference sequence). CDR3 DNA sequence: TGTGCCAGCAGTCCCGGGACAGGACCCTACGAGCAGTACTTC. Protein sequence: CASSPGTGPYEQYF.

CDR3 DNA sequence: TGTGCCAGCAGTGAAACTGAGACCCAGTACTTC. The encoded protein is CASSETETQYF. The chain uses TRBV2 and TRBJ2-5; no clear D gene. CDR3 size: 11 residues. Looked up from germline, CDR1 is SNHLY and CDR2 is FYNNEI. The V end lost 2 bases, the J end lost 5 bases, and 3 bases lay between the germline ends.

The chain uses TRBV10-1 and TRBJ2-1; TRBD2 matches 7 bases. This CDR3 has 14 amino acids. J gave up 3 bases and V 6 bases, and 5 bases lay outside the gene matches. Germline V gives CDR1 WNHNN, CDR2 SYGVQD (reference sequence). The CDR3 reads CASSPSGNYNEQFF. As DNA, the CDR3 is TGCGCCAGCAGCCCCAGCGGGAACTACAATGAGCAGTTCTTC.

This chain connects TRBV7-9 to TRBJ1-6; D uncertain. Germline V lookup: CDR1 SEHNR, CDR2 FQNEAQ (reference sequence). This CDR3 is built from 11 residues. Trimming left V 4 bases short and J 17 bases short, with 12 bases between. CDR3 DNA: TGTGCCAGCAGCTCGGGCGGGATCTTCCACTTT. This translates into CASSSGGIFHF.

The rearrangement uses TRBV19 and TRBJ2-7, with D perhaps TRBD1 (5 bases). The CDR3 runs to 15 residues. From germline, CDR1 is LNHDA and CDR2 SQIVND (reference sequence). With 6 bases removed from V and 6 bases from J, the gap between germline ends came to 21 bases. DNA of the CDR3: TGTGCCAGTAGCCTACCAGGGTTTGGCGAGGCCGAGCAGTACTTC. Protein: CASSLPGFGEAEQYF.

This chain connects TRBV6-1 to TRBJ2-7, with 7 bases identical to TRBD1. The trim removed 0 bases at V and 1 base at J, leaving 6 bases unmatched. The CDR3 extends over 16 amino acids. Germline V gene sequence: CDR1 MNHNS, CDR2 SASEGT. The CDR3 region has the DNA TGTGCCAGCAGTGAAGCGGTAGGGGGCTATTCCTACGAGCAGTACTTC. It yields the protein CASSEAVGGYSYEQYF.

The chain carries TRBV5-1 and TRBJ2-1; 8 bases agree with TRBD2. This CDR3 spans 15 amino acids. V dropped 2 bases and J dropped 10; count of bases not matched to a gene: 11. From germline, CDR1 is SGHRS and CDR2 YFSETQ. The CDR3 coding sequence is TGCGCCAGCAGCTTTCTAGCGGGCGCCGGAGGGGAGCAGTTCTTC. It codes for CASSFLAGAGGEQFF.

V usage is TRBV7-9 and J usage is TRBJ1-5; tentatively, D is TRBD1 (6 bases). This CDR3 spans 16 amino acids. The germline CDR1 and CDR2 sequences are SEHNR and FQNEAQ (reference sequence). Trimming stripped 5 bases from V and 0 bases from J, with 14 bases between. Here the CDR3 reads CASSQWDIYSNQPQHF. Here the CDR3 DNA reads TGTGCCAGCAGCCAATGGGACATCTATAGCAATCAGCCCCAGCATTTT.